These 22 T cell receptor beta chains were sequenced from one sample in a study of T cell responses to AZD1222 COVID-19 vaccine. The data were produced by immunoSEQ multiplex PCR, yet TCRdb's version contains in-frame clones alone and is incomplete. Altogether 100,000 to 150,000 clones are present, about 85% being singletons, with the ten largest covering 3.5% to 4.5%. The source was peripheral blood, collected on day 0 of AZD1222 vaccination. The receptors originated from an adult in good health.

This chain links TRBV5-6 with TRBJ2-3; 10 nucleotides match TRBD2. Per the germline V gene, CDR1 is SGHDT and CDR2 is YYEEEE. J was trimmed by 2 bases and V by 4 bases; bases with no gene match: 7. The CDR3 is 16 residues long. DNA of the CDR3: TGTGCCAGCAGCCTAAAACTAGCGGGGCTCACAGATACGCAGTATTTT. Translation gives CASSLKLAGLTDTQYF.

J is TRBJ1-1 and V is TRBV28; D gene ambiguous. This CDR3 spans 13 amino acids. V gave up 6 bases and J gave up 1 base, with 9 bases separating them. Germline lookup yields CDR1 MDHEN and CDR2 SYDVKM. The CDR3 DNA sequence: TGTGCCAGCAGGGGGTCATGGAACACTGAAGCTTTCTTT. This sequence encodes CASRGSWNTEAFF. Full variable domain (outside the CDR3, taken from reference TRBV28 and TRBJ1-1): DVKVTQSSRYLVKRTGEKVFLECVQDMDHENMFWYRQDPGLGLRLIYFSYDVKMKEKGDIPEGYSVSREKKERFSLILESASTNQTSMYLCASRGSWNTEAFFGQGTRLTVV.

This sequence joins TRBV18 and TRBJ2-7, with TRBD2 matching 10 bases. Germline CDR1 is KGHSH and CDR2 is LQKENI. Losses at the gene ends were 3 bases for V and 3 bases for J; bases not matched to a gene: 8. CDR3 size: 16 residues. CDR3 sequence: CASSPPSGRGNYEQYF. For the CDR3, the DNA is TGTGCCAGCTCACCTCCTAGCGGGAGAGGGAACTACGAGCAGTACTTC.

The gene calls are TRBV5-4 and TRBJ2-1; the match to TRBD2 covers 10 bases. This CDR3 contains 15 residues. V dropped 4 bases and J dropped 6; count of bases not matched to a gene: 7. The germline V gene encodes CDR1 SGHNT and CDR2 YYREEE (reference sequence). The CDR3 region has the DNA TGTGCCAGCAGCCGTGCAAGCGGGAGGGCCAATGAGCAGTTCTTC. Translation gives CASSRASGRANEQFF.

This clone has a single count. The chain combines TRBV6-1 with TRBJ1-2; unclear D gene. This CDR3 is 11 amino acids long. CDR1 and CDR2 from the germline V gene are MNHNS and SASEGT. V was shortened by 3 bases and J by 8 bases, with 7 bases between the two germline ends. The CDR3 here is CASSELRGYTF. The CDR3 coding sequence is TGTGCCAGCAGTGAGTTGCGCGGCTACACCTTC.

The chain is built from TRBV11-2 and TRBJ2-2; D is possibly TRBD2 (6 bases). Trimming stripped 5 bases from V and 5 bases from J, with 12 bases between. This CDR3 has 14 residues. Germline CDR1 is SGHAT and CDR2 is FQNNGV. DNA of the CDR3: TGTGCCAGCAGCACGCTTAGCGGAACCGGGGAGCTGTTTTTT. This codes for CASSTLSGTGELFF.

The chain links TRBV24-1 to TRBJ2-2; the match to TRBD1 covers 7 bases. J lost 0 bases, V lost 4 bases, and 10 bases had no gene match. The CDR3 totals 18 residues. Per the germline V gene, CDR1 is KGHDR and CDR2 is SFDVKD. CDR3 in DNA: TGTGCCACCAGTGACTGGGCTAGACAGGGATCGAACACCGGGGAGCTGTTTTTT. Its translation: CATSDWARQGSNTGELFF.

The rearrangement joins TRBV7-3 to TRBJ2-2; D not resolved. Trimming cost V 3 bases and J 2 bases, with 7 bases left between them. CDR1 and CDR2 from the germline V gene are SGHTA and FQGTGA. The CDR3 consists of 14 residues. The CDR3 spells CASSFGRNTGELFF. CDR3 DNA sequence: TGTGCCAGCAGCTTCGGACGTAACACCGGGGAGCTGTTTTTT.

The chain uses TRBV24-1 and TRBJ1-2, with a weak D call TRBD1 (5 bases). V lost 9 bases to trimming and J lost 8 bases, with 15 bases between them. This CDR3 has 12 residues. Germline V gene data show CDR1 as KGHDR and CDR2 as SFDVKD. The CDR3 nucleotides read TGTGCCACCCACGACGGGGGTAGAGGCTACACCTTC. This codes for CATHDGGRGYTF.

V gene TRBV2 combines with J gene TRBJ1-4, with TRBD1 matching 7 bases. V lost 1 base, J lost 8 bases, and 4 bases stayed unmatched. This CDR3 region has 14 residues. Germline V gives CDR1 SNHLY, CDR2 FYNNEI. CDR3 nucleotides: TGTGCCAGCAGTGAAGAGGGGGCCGGGGAAAAACTGTTTTTT. Translated: CASSEEGAGEKLFF.

The chain recombines TRBV27 with TRBJ2-3; the D gene is possibly TRBD2 (5 bases). The CDR3 covers 15 residues. The V end was cut by 5 bases, the J end by 6 bases, with 18 bases between. The V gene's germline CDR1 is MNHEY and CDR2 SMNVEV (reference sequence). CDR3 region: CASSLNPGSPDTQYF. In nucleotides, the CDR3 is TGTGCCAGCAGTCTAAACCCGGGATCACCGGATACGCAGTATTTT.

The J gene is TRBJ1-4, the V gene TRBV12-3 or TRBV12-4; D perhaps matches TRBD1 (5 bases). The V end was cut by 7 bases, the J end by 10 bases, with 16 bases between. CDR3 length: 13 residues. CDR3 bases: TGTGCCAGCACCCAGGGAGAGCGGGGAAAACTGTTTTTT. It encodes CASTQGERGKLFF.

This rearrangement joins TRBV6-5 to TRBJ2-5, with TRBD2 identical over 9 bases. This CDR3 has 15 amino acids. CDR1 is MNHEY and CDR2 is SVGAGI in the germline V gene. With 5 bases clipped from V and 4 bases from J, the junction kept 8 bases outside the gene matches. The DNA for the CDR3 is TGTGCCAGCAGTCTTCAGGGGACTAGCCGAGAGACCCAGTACTTC. Residues: CASSLQGTSRETQYF.

The J gene is TRBJ2-5, the V gene TRBV9; D not resolved. V gave up 0 bases and J gave up 1 base, with 4 bases separating them. Per the germline V gene, CDR1 is SGDLS and CDR2 is YYNGEE. The CDR3 length is 13 residues. The DNA of the CDR3 is TGTGCCAGCAGCGTAGGGGGCCAAGAGACCCAGTACTTC. It codes for CASSVGGQETQYF.

The CDR3, as DNA: TGTGCCAGCAGTTACCCAACGGGGGTCGGCTATGGCTACACCTTC. This encodes CASSYPTGVGYGYTF. V gene TRBV28 combines with J gene TRBJ1-2; D might be TRBD1 (5 bases). The CDR3 has 15 amino acids. V lost 4 bases, J lost 4 bases, and 16 bases lay in between. CDR1 is MDHEN and CDR2 is SYDVKM in the germline V gene.

The chain carries TRBV18 and TRBJ2-2, with 9 bases identical to TRBD2. Germline V CDR1 and CDR2: KGHSH, LQKENI. The ends lost 0 bases at V and 3 bases at J; junction bases unmatched: 2. The CDR3 has 16 residues. CDR3 in amino acids: CASSPPLAGHTGELFF. CDR3 nucleotide sequence: TGTGCCAGCTCACCACCCCTAGCGGGGCACACCGGGGAGCTGTTTTTT.

The chain combines TRBV28 with TRBJ1-2, with D uncertain. Trimming removed 7 bases at V and 6 bases at J, with 15 bases between. This CDR3 is built from 13 residues. The germline V gene has CDR1 MDHEN and CDR2 SYDVKM. CDR3 bases: TGTGCCAGCACCCTTAATCCTAGGGATGGCTACACCTTC. As protein: CASTLNPRDGYTF.

The count of this clone is one. The chain has TRBV9 and TRBJ1-1, with TRBD1 as a possible D gene (5 bases). Germline V gene data show CDR1 as SGDLS and CDR2 as YYNGEE. V gave up 1 base and J gave up 5 bases, with 15 bases separating them. The CDR3 totals 15 residues. The CDR3 region has the DNA TGTGCCAGCAGCGTACTCCCTCAGGGAGGGACTGAAGCTTTCTTT. Its translation: CASSVLPQGGTEAFF.

The chain carries TRBV27 and TRBJ2-3; 11 bases align to TRBD2. V lost 5 bases and J lost 1; bases outside the gene matches: 11. Germline V gives CDR1 MNHEY, CDR2 SMNVEV (reference sequence). CDR3 length equals 18 residues. CDR3 region: CASSPVGASGRRTDTQYF. CDR3 DNA sequence: TGTGCCAGCAGTCCCGTGGGGGCTAGCGGGAGGCGCACAGATACGCAGTATTTT.

This clone was found once. The V call is TRBV28, the J call TRBJ2-1; 8 bases align to TRBD2. The CDR3 covers 14 residues. Per germline, CDR1 MDHEN and CDR2 SYDVKM. Trimming cost V 5 bases and J 3 bases; bases outside gene matches: 3. CDR3 in DNA: TGTGCCAGCAGTCGGGAGGGCATCTACAATGAGCAGTTCTTC. Encoded protein: CASSREGIYNEQFF.

V usage is TRBV6-2 or TRBV6-3 and J usage is TRBJ1-1; the D is unclear. Trimming shortened V by 6 bases and J by 6 bases, and 8 bases separated the two germline ends. Germline lookup yields CDR1 MNHEY and CDR2 SVGEGT. This CDR3 has 11 residues. For the CDR3, the DNA is TGTGCCAGCAGCCCGGGGTCTGAAGCTTTCTTT. Amino acid sequence: CASSPGSEAFF.

The CDR3 spells CASSSTLRTATNEKLFF. DNA for the CDR3: TGTGCCAGCAGTTCGACCCTGCGAACAGCAACTAATGAAAAACTGTTTTTT. The chain uses TRBV5-6 and TRBJ1-4; D ambiguous. Trimming removed 5 bases at V and 0 bases at J, with 17 bases between. This CDR3 has 17 residues. Germline V gene data show CDR1 as SGHDT and CDR2 as YYEEEE. The full variable domain, completed using reference TRBV5-6 and TRBJ1-4, is DAGVTQSPTHLIKTRGQQVTLRCSPKSGHDTVSWYQQALGQGPQFIFQYYEEEERQRGNFPDRFSGHQFPNYSSELNVNALLLGDSALYLCASSSTLRTATNEKLFFGSGTQLSVL.